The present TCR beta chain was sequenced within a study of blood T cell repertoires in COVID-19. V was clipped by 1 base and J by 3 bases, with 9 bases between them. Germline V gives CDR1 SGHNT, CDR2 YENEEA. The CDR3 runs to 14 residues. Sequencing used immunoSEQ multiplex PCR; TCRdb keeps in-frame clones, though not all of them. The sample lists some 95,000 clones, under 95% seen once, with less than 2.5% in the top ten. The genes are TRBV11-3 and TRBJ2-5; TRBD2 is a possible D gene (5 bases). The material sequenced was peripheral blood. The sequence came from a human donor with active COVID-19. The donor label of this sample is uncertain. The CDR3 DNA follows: TGTGCCAGCAGCTTAGGAGGGTCCAAAGAGACCCAGTACTTC. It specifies CASSLGGSKETQYF.